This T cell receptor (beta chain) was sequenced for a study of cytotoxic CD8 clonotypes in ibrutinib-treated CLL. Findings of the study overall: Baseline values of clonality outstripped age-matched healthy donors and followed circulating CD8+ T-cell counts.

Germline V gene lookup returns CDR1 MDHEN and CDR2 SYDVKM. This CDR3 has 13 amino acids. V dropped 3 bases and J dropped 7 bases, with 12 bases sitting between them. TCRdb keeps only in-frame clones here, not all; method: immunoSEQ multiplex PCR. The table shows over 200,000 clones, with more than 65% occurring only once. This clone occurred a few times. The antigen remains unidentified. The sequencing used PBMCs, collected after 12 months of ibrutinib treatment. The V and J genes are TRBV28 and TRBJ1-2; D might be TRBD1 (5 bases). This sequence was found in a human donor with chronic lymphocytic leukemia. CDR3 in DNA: TGTGCCAGCAGTTTGTGGCAGGGTGGTGGCTACACCTTC. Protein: CASSLWQGGGYTF.